Following are 11 T cell receptor beta chains from one sample sequenced in a study of T cells after yellow fever vaccination. TCRdb reprocessed the 5' RACE reads with MiXCR, giving one entry per CDR3 protein. The table shows some 500,000 distinct CDR3 sequences, with roughly 12% occurring only once. Sequenced here: PBMCs, sampled on the day of the yellow fever booster vaccination. Source of these receptors: a man aged 30 to 39 who received the YFV17D yellow fever vaccine.

This clonotype appeared a few times. The chain recombines TRBV6-1 with TRBJ2-7, with D unresolved. This CDR3 contains 17 residues. Trimming shortened V by 5 bases and J by 4 bases, and 24 bases separated the two germline ends. Germline assignment: CDR1 MNHNS and CDR2 SASEGT. CDR3 loop: CASSPIGKDGRPYEQYF. The CDR3, as DNA: TGTGCCAGCAGTCCAATCGGAAAGGACGGTCGGCCTTACGAGCAGTACTTC.

In its sample, this clonotype was seen a few times. The J gene is TRBJ2-1, the V gene TRBV18; TRBD1 matches at 9 bases. The V gene's germline CDR1 is KGHSH and CDR2 LQKENI. This CDR3 comprises 15 residues. V shed 5 bases and J 11 bases; nucleotides not matched to a gene: 13. The CDR3 is CASSGGQGISSKQFF. The CDR3 bases are TGTGCCAGCTCAGGGGGACAGGGAATTTCGAGTAAGCAGTTCTTC. Looking up the rest from reference TRBV18 and TRBJ2-1 gives the full variable domain: NAGVMQNPRHLVRRRGQEARLRCSPMKGHSHVYWYRQLPEEGLKFMVYLQKENIIDESGMPKERFSAEFPKEGPSILRIQQVVRGDSAAYFCASSGGQGISSKQFFGPGTRLTVL.

V and J are TRBV7-9 and TRBJ2-1, with 8 positions matching TRBD1. The CDR3 has 17 residues. From germline, CDR1 is SEHNR and CDR2 FQNEAQ (reference sequence). Germline trimming cut 5 bases from V and 0 bases from J; bases unmatched to any gene: 9. The DNA for the CDR3 is TGTGCCAGCAGCAGTACGGAACAGGGGGGCTCCTACAATGAGCAGTTCTTC. Protein: CASSSTEQGGSYNEQFF.

This clonotype occurred a few times. The J gene is TRBJ1-1, the V gene TRBV9; 10 bases agree with TRBD1. This CDR3 is 17 amino acids long. Germline values: CDR1 SGDLS, CDR2 YYNGEE. Trimming removed 0 bases from V and 8 bases from J; junction bases left unmatched: 13. This CDR3 is CASSVVGKRDRGLEAFF. CDR3 sequence (DNA): TGTGCCAGCAGCGTAGTGGGAAAAAGGGACAGGGGATTGGAAGCTTTCTTT.

The CDR3 DNA follows: TGTGCCAGCAGTTCTAGCCCGGGACTAGCGGGAGATTCCTACGAGCAGTACTTC. It encodes CASSSSPGLAGDSYEQYF. The V and J genes are TRBV6-2 or TRBV6-3 and TRBJ2-7, with 14 bases lining up with TRBD2. Looked up from germline, CDR1 is MNHEY and CDR2 is SVGEGT. The CDR3 totals 18 residues. J lost 1 base, V lost 4 bases, and 9 bases had no gene match.

V and J are TRBV5-1 and TRBJ2-7, with D possibly being TRBD1 (5 bases). CDR1 and CDR2 (germline): SGHRS, YFSETQ. V shed 3 bases and J shed 0 bases, with 13 bases lying between them. The CDR3 loop spans 15 amino acids. The CDR3 is CASSSTTASSYEQYF. The CDR3 DNA follows: TGCGCCAGCAGCTCTACGACAGCCAGCTCCTACGAGCAGTACTTC.

This sequence joins TRBV12-3 or TRBV12-4 and TRBJ2-6, with a weak D call TRBD1 (5 bases). Deletions cut 5 bases from V and 4 bases from J, with 18 bases between. The CDR3 covers 17 residues. In DNA, the CDR3 is TGTGCCAGCAGTCCAATCATCAGGGTTTCCGGGGCCAACGTCCTGACTTTC. This encodes CASSPIIRVSGANVLTF.

CDR3 sequence (DNA): TGCAGTGCTATTGCGATTGAAAAAGAGACCCAGTACTTC. It codes for CSAIAIEKETQYF. The V call is TRBV20-1, the J call TRBJ2-5, with unresolved D. The V gene lost 4 bases and the J gene lost 3 bases, with 12 bases spanning the gap. The CDR3 spans 13 residues. Germline-derived CDR1 and CDR2 are DFQATT and SNEGSKA (reference sequence).

This clonotype has more than one count but fewer than ten. The rearrangement joins TRBV11-2 to TRBJ1-1; D gene uncertain. Between the trimmed V and J ends, which lost 1 base and 2 bases, there was a span of 8 bases. CDR3 length: 14 amino acids. The germline gives CDR1 SGHAT, CDR2 FQNNGV. In nucleotides, the CDR3 is TGTGCCAGCAGCTTAGCTTTAATTAACACTGAAGCTTTCTTT. This sequence encodes CASSLALINTEAFF.

This clonotype was found once. The rearrangement uses TRBV12-5 and TRBJ2-1; perhaps TRBD2 as D (6 bases). V was cut by 6 bases and J by 6 bases, with 18 bases left in between. Germline-derived CDR1 and CDR2 are LGHNT and FRNRAP. This CDR3 has 15 amino acids. The CDR3 reads CASGINPSVSNEQFF. The CDR3 DNA reads as TGTGCTAGTGGCATAAACCCTAGCGTCTCCAATGAGCAGTTCTTC.

There are a few counts of this clonotype. The chain employs TRBV20-1 and TRBJ1-2; D may be TRBD1 (5 bases). CDR1 and CDR2 from the germline V gene are DFQATT and SNEGSKA (reference sequence). V lost 6 bases and J lost 0, with 8 bases in between. The CDR3 is 12 amino acids. The CDR3 loop reads CSAPTANYGYTF. CDR3 DNA sequence: TGCAGTGCCCCGACAGCTAACTATGGCTACACCTTC.